This TCR beta chain was captured in a study of human T cells and chemical hapten exposure. Unfractionated whole blood yielded total RNA. This CDR3 region has 14 residues. Germline assignment: CDR1 MNHEY and CDR2 SVGEGT. The junction had 6 bases not matched to a gene; V was cut back by 7 bases and J by 3 bases. The library tagged each cDNA molecule with unique molecular identifiers. In the authors' workflow: Across samples, TCR counts had a median of approximately 100,000 and ranged from about 20,000 to 750,000. One entry per CDR3 protein, called by TCRdb with MiXCR from the 5' RACE reads. In this record, the V and J calls reflect TCRdb's handling and not the investigators' own analysis. The sample lists more than 75,000 distinct CDR3 sequences, roughly 15% seen once, with 6.8% in the top ten.

This sequence was found in a female donor in good health. The chain is built from TRBV6-2 or TRBV6-3 and TRBJ1-2; 9 bases align to TRBD1. Here the CDR3 DNA reads TGTGCCAGCACTCCGACAGGGGGATACTATGGCTACACCTTC. Translating it yields CASTPTGGYYGYTF.